This T cell receptor (beta chain) derives from a study of shared clonotypes between healthy human individuals. Study in general: Researchers drew samples from two women and a few men aged 18 to 49. Study results and limitations: Blood alone was sampled, and tissue repertoires likely differ.

Remarks on this clone: What it binds is unknown.

The data were produced by immunoSEQ multiplex PCR, yet TCRdb's version contains in-frame clones alone and is incomplete. The top ten clones hold over 10% of a sample with around 450,000 clones, roughly 77% of them seen once. With 5 bases removed from V and 0 bases from J, the gap between germline ends came to 9 bases. Germline V CDR1 and CDR2: SGHNT, YYREEE (reference sequence). CDR3 length: 14 residues. Sequencing was carried out using PBMCs. The sequence came from a woman aged 40 to 50 in good health. Some clones in this sample may be carry-over from other donors' samples. This chain connects TRBV5-4 to TRBJ2-1; D is unclear. The DNA of the CDR3 is TGTGCCAGCAGTTCCCCTAGCTCCTACAATGAGCAGTTCTTC. Its translation is CASSSPSSYNEQFF.